Following are 22 T cell receptor beta chains from one sample sequenced in a study of prognosis after radiotherapy for stage I lung cancer. Genomic DNA was the source, and TCR beta CDR3 was amplified from it by two-round multiplex PCR. Each TRBV and TRBJ gene had its own primer in the first PCR round. TCRdb re-called the multiplex PCR reads through MiXCR, storing one row per CDR3 protein. The table lists about 23,000 distinct CDR3 sequences, around two fifths of them singletons, with 30% to 40% in the top ten. The material sequenced was PBMCs, taken before or after stereotactic body radiation therapy (not recorded which). The source of these receptors is a donor aged 50 or older with non-small cell lung cancer.

The rearrangement links TRBV6-1 to TRBJ2-3, with D perhaps matching TRBD2 (7 bases). The germline gives CDR1 MNHNS, CDR2 SASEGT. The CDR3 has 15 amino acids. V was shortened by 2 bases and J by 6 bases, with 15 bases between the two germline ends. DNA of the CDR3: TGTGCCAGCAGTGAAAAAGGGGGGGCCTTCGATACGCAGTATTTT. Residues: CASSEKGGAFDTQYF.

This clonotype appeared a few times. This rearrangement joins TRBV12-3 or TRBV12-4 to TRBJ2-6; 7 bases match TRBD2. The CDR3 extends over 15 amino acids. Trimming took 5 bases from V and 1 from J; bases not matched to a gene: 2. CDR3 DNA sequence: TGTGCCAGCAGTCCGGGGGGTTCTGGGGCCAACGTCCTGACTTTC. Translation: CASSPGGSGANVLTF.

This clonotype was picked up one time. Here the CDR3 DNA reads TGTGCCAGCAGTGATTGGGGGGGCTTCACTGAAGCTTTCTTT. This gives the protein CASSDWGGFTEAFF. The chain is built from TRBV6-4 and TRBJ1-1; possible D gene TRBD1, 6 bases. Deletions cut 3 bases from V and 4 bases from J, with 12 bases between. The CDR3 is 14 amino acids. Looked up from germline, CDR1 is MRHNA and CDR2 is SNTAGT.

This clonotype was seen repeatedly, ten times or more. The chain links TRBV20-1 to TRBJ2-7, with 10 bases aligning to TRBD2. Germline values: CDR1 DFQATT, CDR2 SNEGSKA (reference sequence). This CDR3 is built from 13 residues. In DNA, the CDR3 is TGCAGCGCAGCGGGAGGGCCTCAATACGAGCAGTACTTC. Translation gives CSAAGGPQYEQYF.

This clonotype appeared many times. The J gene is TRBJ2-2, the V gene TRBV5-1; D possibly corresponds to TRBD1 (6 bases). CDR1 is SGHRS, CDR2 YFSETQ, per germline. V shed 8 bases and J shed 0 bases, with 17 bases lying between them. This CDR3 spans 16 amino acids. The CDR3 is CASSHYRDANTGELFF. In nucleotides, the CDR3 is TGCGCCAGTTCACACTACAGGGACGCGAACACCGGGGAGCTGTTTTTT.

This clonotype was recorded at least ten times. The V call is TRBV10-3, the J call TRBJ2-7, with a possible D match to TRBD2 (5 bases). CDR1 and CDR2 from the germline V gene are ENHRY and SYGVKD. There are 14 residues in the CDR3. V was shortened by 3 bases and J by 3 bases, with 12 bases between the two germline ends. CDR3 protein: CAISEGGFRYEQYF. The CDR3 coding sequence is TGTGCCATCAGTGAAGGCGGGTTCCGCTACGAGCAGTACTTC.

To note about this clonotype: A read error is the likely source, as a far larger clone sits one nucleotide away. The genes are TRBV6-4 and TRBJ1-5; D not certain. Germline CDR1 is MRHNA and CDR2 is SNTAGT. Between the trimmed V and J ends, which lost 5 bases and 2 bases, there was a span of 13 bases. The CDR3 covers 15 residues. The CDR3 sequence is CASSYFTWGNQPQHF. As DNA, the CDR3 is TGTGCCAGCAGTTACTTTACATGGGGCAATCAGCCCCAGCATTTT.

This clonotype was observed at least ten times. This chain links TRBV19 with TRBJ1-2; D unclear. This CDR3 comprises 13 residues. The germline CDR1 and CDR2 sequences are LNHDA and SQIVND (reference sequence). V lost 3 bases and J 2 bases, leaving 7 bases between the germline ends. Here the CDR3 DNA reads TGTGCCAGTAGTATGATAGCAAACTATGGCTACACCTTC. Amino acid sequence: CASSMIANYGYTF.

CDR3: CASSLVGGARTEAFF. The CDR3 nucleotides read TGCGCCAGCAGCTTGGTGGGGGGGGCAAGAACTGAAGCTTTCTTT. V and J are TRBV5-1 and TRBJ1-1, with D possibly being TRBD1 (6 bases). CDR3 length equals 15 residues. Deletions cut 0 bases from V and 5 bases from J, with 14 bases between. Per the germline V gene, CDR1 is SGHRS and CDR2 is YFSETQ. Full variable domain (rest looked up from reference TRBV5-1 and TRBJ1-1): KAGVTQTPRYLIKTRGQQVTLSCSPISGHRSVSWYQQTPGQGLQFLFEYFSETQRNKGNFPGRFSGRQFSNSRSEMNVSTLELGDSALYLCASSLVGGARTEAFFGQGTRLTVV.

This clonotype was seen many times. This chain connects TRBV30 to TRBJ2-2; a weak D match, TRBD2 (6 bases). Germline CDR1 and CDR2: GTSNPN and SVGIG (reference sequence). Trimming took 1 base from V and 4 from J, leaving 16 bases between them. This CDR3 is 16 amino acids long. CDR3 DNA: TGTGCCTGGAGTGGGTTAGGGCGGGACGGCACCGGGGAGCTGTTTTTT. Translating gives CAWSGLGRDGTGELFF.

This clonotype occurred many times. This chain connects TRBV20-1 to TRBJ2-1; 9 bases align to TRBD2. Unmatched junction bases numbered 7, after V lost 0 bases and J lost 7 bases. The CDR3 contains 15 residues. Germline V gene sequence: CDR1 DFQATT, CDR2 SNEGSKA (reference sequence). CDR3 nucleotide sequence: TGCAGTGCTAGAGAATCGCTAGCGGGACTGAATGAGCAGTTCTTC. Protein: CSARESLAGLNEQFF.

This clonotype was seen many times. This chain links TRBV18 with TRBJ2-3; 7 bases match TRBD2. V gave up 3 bases and J gave up 2 bases; unmatched junction bases: 5. The germline gives CDR1 KGHSH, CDR2 LQKENI. The CDR3 is 15 residues long. CDR3 loop: CASSPLSGTTDTQYF. In DNA, the CDR3 is TGTGCCAGCTCACCGCTAAGCGGGACCACAGATACGCAGTATTTT.

For this clonotype: A far larger clone differs by one base, so this is likely a read error. This rearrangement joins TRBV6-4 to TRBJ1-2, with D possibly TRBD1 on 6 matching bases. Germline V lookup: CDR1 MRHNA, CDR2 SNTAGT. The CDR3 loop spans 14 amino acids. CDR3 amino acids: CASSLDSPIYGHTF. In DNA form, the CDR3 reads TGTGCCAGCAGTTTGGACAGCCCAATCTATGGCCACACCTTC.

The gene calls are TRBV6-5 and TRBJ1-3; D possibly corresponds to TRBD1 (6 bases). Trimming left V 0 bases short and J 6 bases short, with 12 bases between. This CDR3 has 15 residues. Looked up from germline, CDR1 is MNHEY and CDR2 is SVGAGI. In nucleotides, the CDR3 is TGTGCCAGCAGTTACTCTTGGACAGAGCAAAACACCATATATTTT. Translating gives CASSYSWTEQNTIYF.

This chain uses TRBV10-3 with TRBJ2-3; TRBD2 is a possible D gene (6 bases). CDR1 and CDR2 from the germline V gene are ENHRY and SYGVKD. The CDR3 sequence is 15 residues long. Trimming pared 4 bases from V and 0 bases from J, leaving 11 bases between. The CDR3 is CAISAGGGSTDTQYF. CDR3 nucleotide sequence: TGTGCCATCAGTGCCGGGGGTGGAAGCACAGATACGCAGTATTTT.

The V call is TRBV6-1, the J call TRBJ1-2; perhaps TRBD1 as D (5 bases). The CDR3 totals 14 residues. In germline, CDR1 is MNHNS, CDR2 SASEGT. V was shortened by 4 bases and J by 3 bases, with 12 bases between the two germline ends. The CDR3 loop reads CASSALGGDYGYTF. In nucleotides, the CDR3 is TGTGCCAGCAGTGCCCTCGGGGGAGACTATGGCTACACCTTC.

There are many counts of this clonotype. V gene TRBV3-1 combines with J gene TRBJ2-5; tentative D call: TRBD1 (7 bases). Germline V gene sequence: CDR1 LGHDT, CDR2 YNNKEL (reference sequence). V was clipped by 2 bases and J by 4 bases, with 11 bases between them. The CDR3 covers 14 residues. The CDR3 loop is CASSQHQGGETQYF. CDR3 nucleotide sequence: TGTGCCAGCAGCCAACACCAGGGGGGAGAGACCCAGTACTTC.

This clonotype was seen many times. The genes are TRBV20-1 and TRBJ2-1, with D possibly being TRBD2 (7 bases). The germline CDR1 and CDR2 sequences are DFQATT and SNEGSKA (reference sequence). V lost 0 bases and J lost 9, with 21 bases in between. This CDR3 has 16 residues. The CDR3 here is CSARDGRGGSYGEQFF. The CDR3, as DNA: TGCAGTGCTAGAGATGGAAGGGGGGGCTCCTACGGTGAGCAGTTCTTC.

Many counts were recorded for this clonotype. The V call is TRBV3-1, the J call TRBJ2-5; no reliable D call. This CDR3 has 14 amino acids. Germline V CDR1 and CDR2: LGHDT, YNNKEL (reference sequence). V was shortened by 6 bases and J by 4 bases, with 15 bases between the two germline ends. In DNA, the CDR3 is TGTGCCAGCAGTCTAGTGGGGTTCGGAGAGACCCAGTACTTC. This sequence encodes CASSLVGFGETQYF.

This clonotype was seen more than once but under ten times. A read error is likely here: a far larger clone is one base away. The chain combines TRBV6-4 with TRBJ1-2; D not certain. The germline gives CDR1 MRHNA, CDR2 SNTAGT. The CDR3 has 13 amino acids. CDR3 loop: CASSETEDYVYTF. The CDR3 nucleotides are TGTGCCAGCAGTGAGACGGAAGACTATGTCTACACCTTC.

In regard to this clonotype: A far bigger clonotype differs at one base, so this is likely a read error. No conserved phenylalanine or tryptophan is present at the end of the CDR3, so a read error is the likely explanation. CDR3 loop: CASSLLGGSVTDTQYL. The CDR3 region has the DNA TGTGCCAGCAGTTTATTGGGGGGTAGCGTCACAGATACGCAGTATCTT. This chain links TRBV28 with TRBJ2-3; tentative D call: TRBD2 (6 bases). Between the trimmed V and J ends, which lost 1 base and 2 bases, there was a span of 13 bases. Looked up from germline, CDR1 is MDHEN and CDR2 is SYDVKM. The CDR3 length is 16 residues.

This clonotype counts as medium-sized (0.01 to 0.1%). V gene TRBV6-1 combines with J gene TRBJ2-2; D gene ambiguous. CDR3 length: 14 residues. Germline V CDR1 and CDR2: MNHNS, SASEGT. Trimming pared 4 bases from V and 7 bases from J, leaving 13 bases between. CDR3 sequence reads: CASSATPAGGELFF. CDR3 nucleotide sequence: TGTGCCAGCAGTGCGACTCCCGCAGGCGGGGAGCTGTTTTTT.